Listed below are T cell receptor beta chains from one sample, sequenced in a study of identical twins. TCRdb ran MiXCR on the 5' RACE reads and lists one entry per CDR3 protein. The sample lists a few hundred thousand distinct CDR3 sequences; more than 9% were seen once. These data also formed part of another study, on yellow fever vaccine responses in identical twins.

Sequencing was done on a sample of PBMCs. The receptors here all came from a woman aged 18-29 years in good health. Each CDR3 is given with its conserved first and last residue. Fields, in order: V gene, CDR3 length, J gene, CDR3 protein.

>TRBV12-3/TRBV12-4|16|TRBJ2-3
CASSLLTGGPADTQYF
>TRBV5-6|11|TRBJ2-1
CASSTTGVAFF
>TRBV15|15|TRBJ2-1
CATSRDLAPYNEQFF
>TRBV3-1|14|TRBJ1-1
CASSQSDRTHEAFF
>TRBV3-1|15|TRBJ2-7
CASSQDVGVGDDQYF
>TRBV7-9|15|TRBJ1-2
CASSPAGQGTDGYTF
>TRBV20-1|18|TRBJ2-3
CSAPGLAGGVTSTDTQYF
>TRBV5-1|14|TRBJ1-1
CASSLEAGSAEAFF
>TRBV29-1|13|TRBJ2-2
CSVGLRVDGELFF
>TRBV27|14|TRBJ2-7
CASALDSVRYEQYF
>TRBV6-2/TRBV6-3|16|TRBJ2-5
CASSRPVPGLVETQYF
>TRBV20-1|16|TRBJ2-7
CSARDMERGTSYEQYF
>TRBV12-5|14|TRBJ1-2
CASGMDRGLDGYTF
>TRBV7-8|18|TRBJ2-5
CASSLDHIPGLARETQYF
>TRBV4-3|14|TRBJ2-7
CASSQPREGNEQYF
>TRBV4-2|15|TRBJ2-7
CASTNDVAGSYEQYF
>TRBV12-3/TRBV12-4|11|TRBJ1-2
CASSSTRRYTF
>TRBV6-1|17|TRBJ2-4
CASSRGQGGNAKNIQYF
>TRBV12-3/TRBV12-4|15|TRBJ2-5
CASSHPGRSQETQYF
>TRBV20-1|15|TRBJ2-1
CSARDPGSGANEQFF
>TRBV7-9|15|TRBJ1-3
CASSLPVISGNTIYF
>TRBV20-1|18|TRBJ2-7
CSAPPALSWREDPYEQYF
>TRBV5-1|13|TRBJ2-7
CASSWTSEYEQYF
>TRBV12-3/TRBV12-4|14|TRBJ2-2
CASSPTLDGGELFF
>TRBV4-2|17|TRBJ2-7
CASSQGLLAGEGDEQYF
>TRBV3-1|16|TRBJ1-1
CASSQESGTVNTEAFF
>TRBV5-1|15|TRBJ2-5
CASSGLAGAGETQYF
>TRBV9|13|TRBJ2-7
CASSGNRGYEQYF
>TRBV24-1|12|TRBJ2-7
CATGGSLDEQYF
>TRBV29-1|18|TRBJ2-3
CSAGRGFQGTGFGDTQYF
>TRBV20-1|16|TRBJ2-1
CSAIPVTSTLRNEQFF
>TRBV29-1|20|TRBJ2-3
CSVEDRLIGGRVPNTDTQYF
>TRBV6-2/TRBV6-3|14|TRBJ2-7
CASGFRGLSYEQYF
>TRBV24-1|14|TRBJ2-1
CATSETRASNEQFF
>TRBV5-1|18|TRBJ2-7
CASSLVGDRGTTTYEQYF
>TRBV6-5|14|TRBJ1-1
CASSYSIMSTEAFF
>TRBV6-1|14|TRBJ1-5
CASGDRASNQPQHF
>TRBV11-1|21|TRBJ2-1
CASSQKPPGRTNQHSYNEQFF
>TRBV2|15|TRBJ2-1
CASSELGEGPNEQFF
>TRBV27|15|TRBJ2-3
CASRRGRSFTDTQYF
>TRBV28|15|TRBJ2-2
CASSYLTTGTGELFF
>TRBV14|13|TRBJ2-7
CASSQLGTSEQYF
>TRBV29-1|11|TRBJ2-7
CSVDEGYEQYF
>TRBV3-1|14|TRBJ2-4
CASSQGEGLSGAYF
>TRBV28|13|TRBJ2-7
CASSLLGTYEQYF
>TRBV29-1|14|TRBJ2-7
CSVVGTGVSNEQYF
>TRBV11-2|14|TRBJ2-5
CASSPTGGAETQYF
>TRBV3-1|16|TRBJ1-3
CASSPSGRGSRYTIYF
>TRBV5-1|15|TRBJ2-7
CASSRDGASSYEQYF
>TRBV7-2|15|TRBJ1-1
CASSTSRGPGTEAFF
>TRBV7-2|14|TRBJ1-2
CAWAGYASNYGYTF
>TRBV7-9|17|TRBJ1-4
CASSPGGLSGGPEKLFF
>TRBV20-1|13|TRBJ2-7
CSAVASWNYEQYF
>TRBV6-2/TRBV6-3|13|TRBJ1-1
CASSYSRGLEAFF
>TRBV4-3|15|TRBJ2-7
CASSQDRGPLYEQYF
>TRBV7-2|14|TRBJ2-7
CASSLVGQYDEQYF